Listed below are T cell receptor beta chains from one sample, sequenced in a study of shared clonotypes between healthy human individuals. TCRdb keeps only in-frame clones here, not all; method: immunoSEQ multiplex PCR. Of 2,100,000 or so clones in the sample, approximately 96% were seen once. The specimen sequenced was naive CD4+ T cells sorted from blood. The receptors originated from a young man in good health. CDR3s leave out the opening cysteine and the closing phenylalanine or tryptophan.

j_gene,v_gene,CDR3aa
TRBJ1-5,TRBV5-6,ASSLDRGSRNQPQH
TRBJ2-5,TRBV9,ASSVARGQETQY
TRBJ2-3,TRBV30,AWGLAGGGGTQY
TRBJ2-1,TRBV5-1,ASTRDAGRDEQF
TRBJ2-5,TRBV5-6,ASSPNRGLQETQY
TRBJ2-5,TRBV6-4,ASSDSRGEGQETQY
TRBJ2-2,TRBV5-1,ASSLEGSTGELF
TRBJ1-2,TRBV6-5,ASSYSISGAYGYT
TRBJ2-5,TRBV19,ASSTARGYRETQY
TRBJ2-3,TRBV7-9,ASSLPGGPGEDTQY
TRBJ2-7,TRBV28,ASSVYRAYEQY
TRBJ1-3,TRBV9,ASSVGADHPGNTIY
TRBJ2-7,TRBV4-3,ASSQNAGVSFYEQY
TRBJ2-7,TRBV6-1,ASSERGLYEQY
TRBJ2-7,TRBV6-5,ASRRTGGYEQY
TRBJ2-7,TRBV6-1,ASSSTDTYEQY
TRBJ1-5,TRBV6-6,ASSSGQFDSNQPQH
TRBJ1-2,TRBV27,ASSNRGYGYT
TRBJ2-2,TRBV5-1,ASSLGREGNTGELF
TRBJ2-1,TRBV5-1,ASSLTSGAYNEQF
TRBJ2-1,TRBV30,AWRAGLAEF
TRBJ1-1,TRBV5-4,ASSLAEFMNTEAF
TRBJ2-3,TRBV5-1,ASSTEVGVTDTQY
TRBJ1-3,TRBV4-3,ASSQERGNTIY
TRBJ1-6,TRBV10-1,ASSRGNQGSPLH
TRBJ1-6,TRBV30,AERGREDSPLH
TRBJ1-5,TRBV30,AWSSGRVGNQPQH
TRBJ2-7,TRBV10-3,AAGGDRSYEQY
TRBJ2-7,TRBV7-3,ASSLQGGTSDHYEQY
TRBJ1-5,TRBV30,AWSLGQGGGSPQH
TRBJ1-2,TRBV29-1,SVPGTPSVYGYT
TRBJ2-3,TRBV5-1,ASSSGPGTDTQY
TRBJ2-7,TRBV18,ASSQTDNYEQY
TRBJ2-5,TRBV7-9,ASSPTGGSQETQY
TRBJ1-1,TRBV18,ASSPGGHPNTEAF
TRBJ2-5,TRBV7-2,ASSIHLQETQY
TRBJ1-5,TRBV7-9,ASSSEVNQPQH
TRBJ1-6,TRBV6-1,ASSEKTVLISYNSPLH
TRBJ2-5,TRBV11-2,ASSRMTGGWETQY
TRBJ1-2,TRBV6-5,ASSYGYGYT
TRBJ2-1,TRBV4-3,ASSQDRTSFDEQF
TRBJ2-2,TRBV10-3,AIGQGGTGELF
TRBJ1-1,TRBV11-2,ASSLVSGRVNTEAF
TRBJ1-6,TRBV2,ASSGQGDNSPLH
TRBJ1-3,TRBV12-5,ASGLVEGSSGNTIY
TRBJ1-1,TRBV10-2,ASSDDQRMNTEAF